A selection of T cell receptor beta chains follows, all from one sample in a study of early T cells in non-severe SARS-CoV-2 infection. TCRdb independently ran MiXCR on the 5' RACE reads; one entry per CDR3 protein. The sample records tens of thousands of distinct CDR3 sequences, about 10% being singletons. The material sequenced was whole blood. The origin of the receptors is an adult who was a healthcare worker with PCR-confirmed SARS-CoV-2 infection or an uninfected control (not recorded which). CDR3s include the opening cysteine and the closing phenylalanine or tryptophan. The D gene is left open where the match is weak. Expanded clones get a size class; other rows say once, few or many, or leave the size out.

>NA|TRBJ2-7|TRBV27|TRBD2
CASASSGGPYEQYF
TGTGCCAGCGCATCTAGCGGGGGGCCCTACGAGCAGTACTTC
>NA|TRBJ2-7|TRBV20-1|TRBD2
CSARDWTSERYEQYF
TGCAGTGCTAGAGACTGGACTAGCGAACGCTACGAGCAGTACTTC
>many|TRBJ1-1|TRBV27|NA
CASIRPGSGGTEAFF
TGTGCCAGCATACGGCCGGGATCGGGAGGCACTGAAGCTTTCTTT
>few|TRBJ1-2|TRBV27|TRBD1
CASTPGTGGYGYTF
TGTGCCAGTACCCCCGGGACAGGGGGCTATGGCTACACCTTC
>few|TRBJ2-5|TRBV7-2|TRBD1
CASSLGDRGSYQETQYF
TGTGCCAGCAGCTTAGGGGACAGGGGATCCTACCAAGAGACCCAGTACTTC
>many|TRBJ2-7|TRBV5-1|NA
CASSFGQAPTYEQYF
TGCGCCAGCAGCTTTGGGCAGGCGCCGACCTACGAGCAGTACTTC
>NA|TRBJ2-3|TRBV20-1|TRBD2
CSARAYGLGGDTQYF
TGCAGTGCTAGGGCGTATGGACTAGGAGGAGATACGCAGTATTTT
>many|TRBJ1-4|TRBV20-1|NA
CSARADRNEKLFF
TGCAGTGCTAGAGCAGACCGAAATGAAAAACTGTTTTTT
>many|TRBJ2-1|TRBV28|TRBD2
CASSLLSGGLGEQFF
TGTGCCAGCAGTTTATTAAGCGGGGGTCTTGGAGAGCAGTTCTTC
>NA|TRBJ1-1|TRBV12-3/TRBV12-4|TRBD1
CASRSNDRDPSTLDTEAFF
TGTGCCAGCAGGTCGAATGACAGGGATCCATCAACTTTAGACACTGAAGCTTTCTTT
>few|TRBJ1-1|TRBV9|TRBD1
CASSVAGDRGLTEAFF
TGTGCCAGCAGCGTAGCTGGTGACAGGGGGCTCACTGAAGCTTTCTTT
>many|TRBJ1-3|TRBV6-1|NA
CASSEGRTPNLGNTIYF
TGTGCCAGCAGTGAAGGCAGGACCCCCAACCTCGGGAACACCATATATTTT
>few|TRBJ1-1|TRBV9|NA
CASRGQNTEAFF
TGTGCCAGCAGGGGACAGAACACTGAAGCTTTCTTT
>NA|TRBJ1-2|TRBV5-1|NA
CASSFGSGGNYGYTF
TGCGCCAGCAGCTTTGGGTCAGGAGGAAACTATGGCTACACCTTC
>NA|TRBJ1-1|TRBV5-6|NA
CASSLSDTEAFF
TGTGCCAGCAGCTTATCCGACACTGAAGCTTTCTTT
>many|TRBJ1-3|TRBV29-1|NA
CSVAPSSGNTIYF
TGCAGCGTTGCGCCCAGCTCTGGAAACACCATATATTTT
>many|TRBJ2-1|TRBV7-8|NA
CASSLDITSYNEQFF
TGTGCCAGCAGCTTGGACATTACCTCCTACAATGAGCAGTTCTTC
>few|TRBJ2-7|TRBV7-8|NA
CASSDYRASPYEQYF
TGTGCCAGCAGCGATTACAGGGCCAGCCCCTACGAGCAGTACTTC
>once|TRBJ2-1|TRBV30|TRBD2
CAWKGASGIGNEQFF
TGTGCCTGGAAGGGGGCTAGCGGGATAGGGAATGAGCAGTTCTTC
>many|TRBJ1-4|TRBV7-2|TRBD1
CASSLRQGNEKLFF
TGTGCCAGCAGCTTAAGACAGGGAAATGAAAAACTGTTTTTT
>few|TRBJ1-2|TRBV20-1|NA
CSARTGAYGYTF
TGCAGTGCTAGAACCGGGGCGTATGGCTACACCTTC
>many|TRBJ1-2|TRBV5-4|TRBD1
CASSFRRQGLEGYTF
TGTGCCAGCAGCTTCAGGCGACAGGGCTTGGAAGGCTACACCTTC
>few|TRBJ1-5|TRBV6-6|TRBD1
CASSLDRRQPQHF
TGTGCCAGCAGTTTGGACAGGCGTCAGCCCCAGCATTTT
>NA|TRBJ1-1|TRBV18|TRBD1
CASSPSTGGRAEAFF
TGTGCCAGCTCACCATCGACAGGGGGCCGCGCTGAAGCTTTCTTT
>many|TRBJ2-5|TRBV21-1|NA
CASSKGAEQETQYF
TGTGCCAGCAGCAAAGGAGCGGAGCAAGAGACCCAGTACTTC
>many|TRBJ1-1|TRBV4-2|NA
CASSQASEAFF
TGTGCCAGCAGCCAAGCCTCCGAAGCTTTCTTT
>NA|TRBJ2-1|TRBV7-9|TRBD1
CASSPDRGVYNEQFF
TGTGCCAGCAGCCCGGACAGGGGGGTTTACAATGAGCAGTTCTTC
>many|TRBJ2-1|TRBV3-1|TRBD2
CASSPAGLAGGRQFF
TGTGCCAGCAGCCCGGCGGGACTAGCGGGGGGGCGACAGTTCTTC
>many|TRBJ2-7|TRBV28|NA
CASSSWGEYEQYF
TGTGCCAGCAGTTCGTGGGGGGAGTACGAGCAGTACTTC
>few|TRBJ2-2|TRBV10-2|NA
CASLSKNTGELFF
TGCGCCAGCCTGAGCAAGAACACCGGGGAGCTGTTTTTT
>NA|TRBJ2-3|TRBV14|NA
CASRGWEDTQYF
TGTGCCAGCCGTGGCTGGGAAGATACGCAGTATTTT
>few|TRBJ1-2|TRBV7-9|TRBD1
CASSPQGSIDYGYTF
TGTGCCAGCAGCCCACAGGGGTCGATTGACTATGGCTACACCTTC
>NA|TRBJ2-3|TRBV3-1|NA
CASRSRLSTDTQYF
TGTGCCAGCAGATCGAGGTTAAGCACAGATACGCAGTATTTT
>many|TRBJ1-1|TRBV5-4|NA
CASTHRLNTEAFF
TGTGCCAGCACCCACAGGTTGAACACTGAAGCTTTCTTT
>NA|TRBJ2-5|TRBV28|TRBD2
CASSSRLAGDFQETQYF
TGTGCCAGCAGCTCCCGACTAGCGGGCGATTTCCAAGAGACCCAGTACTTC
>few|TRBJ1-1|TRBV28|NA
CARGLAEAFF
TGTGCCAGAGGGTTAGCTGAAGCTTTCTTT
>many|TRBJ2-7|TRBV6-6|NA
CASSYRGYEQYF
TGTGCCAGCAGTTATAGGGGGTACGAGCAGTACTTC
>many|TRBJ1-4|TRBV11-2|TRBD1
CASSLGPGRGRGEKLFF
TGTGCCAGCAGCTTAGGCCCGGGCAGGGGGCGAGGCGAAAAACTGTTTTTT
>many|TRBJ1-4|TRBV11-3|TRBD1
CASSRSGQAINEKLFF
TGTGCCAGCAGCCGGAGCGGACAGGCGATCAATGAAAAACTGTTTTTT
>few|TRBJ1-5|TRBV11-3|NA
CASSLDHSQPQHF
TGTGCCAGCAGCTTAGATCATTCTCAGCCCCAGCATTTT
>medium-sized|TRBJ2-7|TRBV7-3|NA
CASSPTRELARLGEQYF
TGTGCCAGCAGCCCGACAAGAGAACTAGCCAGACTAGGCGAGCAGTACTTC
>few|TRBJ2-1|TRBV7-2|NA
CASSRESYNEQFF
TGTGCCAGCAGCCGGGAGAGCTACAATGAGCAGTTCTTC
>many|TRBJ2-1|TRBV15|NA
CATSRAPDQYNEQFF
TGTGCCACCAGCAGAGCCCCTGACCAGTACAATGAGCAGTTCTTC
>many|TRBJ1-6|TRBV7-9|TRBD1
CASSFGQGFYNSPLHF
TGTGCCAGCAGCTTCGGACAGGGTTTCTATAATTCACCCCTCCACTTT
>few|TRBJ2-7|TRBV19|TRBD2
CASSITSGSYEQYF
TGTGCCAGTAGTATAACTAGCGGGAGCTACGAGCAGTACTTC
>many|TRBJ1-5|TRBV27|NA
CASSPRRLNQPQHF
TGTGCCAGCAGTCCGCGACGGCTCAATCAGCCCCAGCATTTT
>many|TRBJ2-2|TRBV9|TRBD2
CASSPEGGAQTTGTGELFF
TGTGCCAGCAGCCCCGAGGGAGGGGCGCAAACAACGGGCACCGGGGAGCTGTTTTTT
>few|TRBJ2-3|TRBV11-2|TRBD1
CASSLDRGPTDTQYF
TGTGCCAGCAGCTTAGATAGGGGGCCCACAGATACGCAGTATTTT
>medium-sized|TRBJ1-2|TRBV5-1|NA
CASSWTDNYGYTF
TGCGCCAGCAGCTGGACAGATAACTATGGCTACACCTTC
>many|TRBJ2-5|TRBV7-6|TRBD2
CASSFLAGRETQYF
TGTGCCAGCAGCTTTTTAGCGGGAAGAGAGACCCAGTACTTC
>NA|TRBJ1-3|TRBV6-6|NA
CASINDISGNTIYF
TGTGCCAGCATTAACGACATCTCTGGAAACACCATATATTTT
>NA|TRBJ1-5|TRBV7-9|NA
CASKPEEGRSNQPQHF
TGTGCCAGCAAGCCCGAGGAGGGTAGGAGCAATCAGCCCCAGCATTTT
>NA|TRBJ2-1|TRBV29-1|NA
CSVEEWEIGDEQFF
TGCAGCGTTGAAGAGTGGGAGATAGGAGACGAGCAGTTCTTC
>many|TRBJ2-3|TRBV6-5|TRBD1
CASSYLTGGKDTQYF
TGTGCCAGCAGTTACCTCACAGGGGGCAAAGATACGCAGTATTTT
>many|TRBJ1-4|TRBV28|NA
CASSLSGRGLTNEKLFF
TGTGCCAGCAGTTTATCAGGCAGGGGTTTAACTAATGAAAAACTGTTTTTT
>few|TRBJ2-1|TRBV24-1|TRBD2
CATSELPGLAGVSEQFF
TGTGCCACCAGTGAGCTCCCTGGACTAGCGGGAGTGAGTGAGCAGTTCTTC
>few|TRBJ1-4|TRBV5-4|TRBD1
CASSLYRGRNEKLFF
TGTGCCAGCAGTTTATACAGGGGGCGGAATGAAAAACTGTTTTTT